This passage covers 32 T cell receptor beta chains from one sample sequenced in a study of response to subunit inactivated influenza vaccine. From the RT-PCR reads, TCRdb called clonotypes with MiXCR, one entry per CDR3 protein. The sample consists of 550,000 to 650,000 distinct CDR3 sequences, about 12% of them appearing once. The material was PBMCs from blood, obtained on the day of vaccination. The receptor set was obtained from a man aged 50-60 years who received an inactivated influenza vaccine.

In this sample, this clonotype turned up a few times. The chain recombines TRBV5-6 with TRBJ1-4; no definite D call. The CDR3 is made up of 12 amino acids. Germline CDR1 is SGHDT and CDR2 is YYEEEE. V lost 2 bases, J lost 5 bases, and 4 bases lay in between. The CDR3 bases are TGTGCCAGCAGCTTCTGGAATGAAAAACTGTTTTTT. Translated, it gives CASSFWNEKLFF.

This clonotype was seen a few times. The V call is TRBV7-2, the J call TRBJ1-6; possibly TRBD1 for D (6 bases). The germline V gene has CDR1 SGHTA and CDR2 FQGNSA. This CDR3 spans 15 amino acids. V dropped 5 bases and J dropped 8 bases, with 16 bases sitting between them. For the CDR3, the DNA is TGTGCCAGCAGCCCCGCCGGGACACCGGATTCACCCCTCCACTTT. It translates to CASSPAGTPDSPLHF.

V gene TRBV9 combines with J gene TRBJ2-2; no clear D. This CDR3 has 13 residues. Trimming took off 0 bases at V and 6 bases at J, with 6 bases between the two ends. Germline lookup yields CDR1 SGDLS and CDR2 YYNGEE. In nucleotides, the CDR3 is TGTGCCAGCAGCGTAGTCTTCTCCGGGGAGCTGTTTTTT. It codes for CASSVVFSGELFF.

The V gene is TRBV11-1, the J gene TRBJ2-2; D ambiguous. This CDR3 comprises 18 residues. V was trimmed by 3 bases and J by 2 bases, leaving 19 bases between them. The germline CDR1 and CDR2 sequences are SGHAT and FQDESV (reference sequence). Here the CDR3 reads CASSFTTFYTTNTGELFF. In nucleotides, the CDR3 is TGTGCCAGCAGCTTCACGACTTTTTACACCACTAACACCGGGGAGCTGTTTTTT.

The chain employs TRBV2 and TRBJ2-4; D is perhaps TRBD1 (7 bases). This CDR3 is 18 amino acids long. Deletions cut 7 bases from V and 2 bases from J, with 24 bases between. Per the germline V gene, CDR1 is SNHLY and CDR2 is FYNNEI. The CDR3 region has the DNA TGTGCCAGCACTCCTCCGGTCGGAGGGGGCGAGTCCAAAAACATTCAGTACTTC. It encodes CASTPPVGGGESKNIQYF. Variable domain in full (rest from reference TRBV2 and TRBJ2-4): EPEVTQTPSHQVTQMGQEVILRCVPISNHLYFYWYRQILGQKVEFLVSFYNNEISEKSEIFDDQFSVERPDGSNFTLKIRSTKLEDSAMYFCASTPPVGGGESKNIQYFGAGTRLSVL.

The chain joins TRBV9 to TRBJ2-2; TRBD1 matches 8 bases. Germline CDR1 SGDLS, CDR2 YYNGEE. Trimming at V came to 4 bases and at J to 5 bases, leaving 7 bases not matched to a gene. CDR3 length: 15 residues. The CDR3 DNA follows: TGTGCCAGCAGCTCAAGGACAGGGTGGACCGGGGAGCTGTTTTTT. Translation gives CASSSRTGWTGELFF.

The chain is built from TRBV5-1 and TRBJ1-1, with D perhaps matching TRBD1 (6 bases). CDR3 length: 14 residues. Germline V gene lookup returns CDR1 SGHRS and CDR2 YFSETQ. Trimming left V 7 bases short and J 0 bases short, with 13 bases between. CDR3 DNA: TGCGCCAGCGCTTGGACAGCTTTGAACACTGAAGCTTTCTTT. Translated: CASAWTALNTEAFF.

This clonotype came up many times. The CDR3 is CSGEFGGQGVNEQFF. The CDR3 DNA reads as TGCAGTGGAGAGTTTGGGGGACAAGGAGTCAATGAGCAGTTCTTC. J is TRBJ2-1 and V is TRBV20-1; D is possibly TRBD1 (6 bases). The length of the CDR3 is 15 residues. Trimming cost V 7 bases and J 6 bases, with 22 bases left between them. CDR1 DFQATT and CDR2 SNEGSKA come from the germline V gene (reference sequence).

This clonotype was seen a handful of times. This rearrangement joins TRBV29-1 to TRBJ1-5; D not resolved. CDR3 length equals 13 residues. Germline CDR1 SQVTM, CDR2 ANQGSEA. V lost 0 bases and J 4 bases, leaving 7 bases between the germline ends. The CDR3: CSVEDGRNQPQHF. The CDR3 DNA is TGCAGCGTTGAAGATGGTAGAAATCAGCCCCAGCATTTT.

This clonotype was counted a few times. This chain uses TRBV10-2 with TRBJ2-7; 12 positions agree with TRBD2. Germline CDR1 WSHSY, CDR2 SAAADI. V dropped 7 bases and J dropped 5; count of bases not matched to a gene: 9. This CDR3 spans 15 amino acids. The CDR3 DNA reads as TGCGCCAGCAACCACAGACTAGCGGGGGTTCACGAGCAGTACTTC. It yields the protein CASNHRLAGVHEQYF.

This clonotype has just a few counts. The CDR3 nucleotides are TGTGCCAGCAGCTTAGTGGTGGGGCCCGTCAATGAGCAGTTCTTC. It encodes CASSLVVGPVNEQFF. This chain uses TRBV7-2 with TRBJ2-1; a weak D match, TRBD1 (5 bases). The germline CDR1 and CDR2 sequences are SGHTA and FQGNSA. The CDR3 spans 15 residues. Deletions cut 1 base from V and 6 bases from J, with 13 bases between. The full variable domain, in which reference TRBV7-2 and TRBJ2-1 provide the parts outside the CDR3, is GAGVSQSPSNKVTEKGKDVELRCDPISGHTALYWYRQSLGQGLEFLIYFQGNSAPDKSGLPSDRFSAERTGGSVSTLTIQRTQQEDSAVYLCASSLVVGPVNEQFFGPGTRLTVL.

This clonotype turned up a few times. The rearrangement uses TRBV12-3 or TRBV12-4 and TRBJ1-5; D is perhaps TRBD1 (5 bases). V was clipped by 6 bases and J by 4 bases, with 19 bases between them. The CDR3 is 16 amino acids. CDR3 sequence reads: CASRLPGTLGNQPQHF. The CDR3, as DNA: TGTGCCAGCAGGCTGCCCGGGACCCTTGGAAATCAGCCCCAGCATTTT.

Only a few counts were recorded for this clonotype. This CDR3 reads CASSLAWGEAFF. The DNA of the CDR3 is TGTGCCAGCAGCTTAGCGTGGGGTGAAGCTTTCTTT. The gene calls are TRBV7-2 and TRBJ1-1; D is unclear. CDR3 size: 12 residues. Trimming removed 0 bases at V and 7 bases at J, with 6 bases between. The V gene's germline CDR1 is SGHTA and CDR2 FQGNSA.

The V and J genes are TRBV6-1 and TRBJ2-1; D might be TRBD2 (6 bases). The V end was cut by 10 bases, the J end by 2 bases, with 18 bases between. Looked up from germline, CDR1 is MNHNS and CDR2 is SASEGT. The CDR3 loop spans 15 amino acids. CDR3 DNA: TGTGCCACCCGGGCGTGGAGCGGGCCCTACAATGAGCAGTTCTTC. This encodes CATRAWSGPYNEQFF.

In its sample, this clonotype was seen a few times. This chain joins TRBV2 and TRBJ2-4, with D possibly being TRBD1 or TRBD2 (5 bases each). CDR3 length equals 19 residues. From germline, CDR1 is SNHLY and CDR2 FYNNEI. V lost 7 bases and J 1 base, leaving 26 bases between the germline ends. The CDR3 region is CASIQTRARPGTAKNIQYF. The CDR3 DNA reads TGTGCCAGCATTCAAACAAGGGCAAGACCCGGGACGGCCAAAAACATTCAGTACTTC. Complete variable domain (other parts from reference TRBV2 and TRBJ2-4): EPEVTQTPSHQVTQMGQEVILRCVPISNHLYFYWYRQILGQKVEFLVSFYNNEISEKSEIFDDQFSVERPDGSNFTLKIRSTKLEDSAMYFCASIQTRARPGTAKNIQYFGAGTRLSVL.

This clonotype was seen ten or more times. The rearrangement joins TRBV10-3 to TRBJ2-5; TRBD2 might be the D (5 bases). Germline V gene data show CDR1 as ENHRY and CDR2 as SYGVKD. This CDR3 has 12 residues. The V end lost 6 bases, the J end lost 5 bases, and 10 bases lay between the germline ends. CDR3 DNA: TGTGCCATCAGCCCCGGCGGGGAGACCCAGTACTTC. Amino acids: CAISPGGETQYF.

The rearrangement links TRBV20-1 to TRBJ2-7; unclear D gene. Germline V lookup: CDR1 DFQATT, CDR2 SNEGSKA (reference sequence). The CDR3 length is 13 residues. The germline V and J ends were trimmed by 5 bases and 6 bases, with 17 bases remaining between them. The CDR3 DNA sequence: TGCAGTGCTGGCCCATTCCCCCGCGCCGAGCAGTACTTC. Translation: CSAGPFPRAEQYF.

V is TRBV6-1 and J is TRBJ1-2; D perhaps matches TRBD1 (5 bases). Trimming removed 4 bases at V and 4 bases at J, with 13 bases between. CDR3 length: 14 amino acids. Germline CDR1 reads MNHNS; CDR2 reads SASEGT. The CDR3 here is CASSGTAQGYGYTF. In nucleotides, the CDR3 is TGTGCCAGCAGTGGGACCGCCCAGGGCTATGGCTACACCTTC.

This clonotype was picked up a small number of times. CDR3 region: CASSPARGGYYGYTF. Here the CDR3 DNA reads TGTGCCAGCAGTCCAGCTAGGGGGGGCTACTATGGCTACACCTTC. This chain joins TRBV12-3 or TRBV12-4 and TRBJ1-2, with D possibly being TRBD1 (6 bases). Trimming left V 5 bases short and J 3 bases short, with 16 bases between. This CDR3 has 15 amino acids.

The J gene is TRBJ2-7, the V gene TRBV6-4; maybe TRBD1 (5 bases). The CDR3 is made up of 14 amino acids. Germline V lookup: CDR1 MRHNA, CDR2 SNTAGT. DNA of the CDR3: TGTGCGAGTCAGGCCTACAGGAGCTCCTACGAGCAGTACTTC. This gives the protein CASQAYRSSYEQYF.

This chain joins TRBV5-1 and TRBJ1-6; D gene ambiguous. The CDR3 totals 19 residues. The V end was cut by 4 bases, the J end by 0 bases, with 20 bases between. Germline V gene lookup returns CDR1 SGHRS and CDR2 YFSETQ. CDR3 sequence: CASSPEGIWGSSYNSPLHF. The CDR3 bases are TGCGCCAGCAGCCCGGAGGGCATTTGGGGTTCCTCCTATAATTCACCCCTCCACTTT.

In its sample, this clonotype was seen a few times. The genes are TRBV21-1 and TRBJ2-6; the table assigns TRBD1, which was not confirmed against the DNA. TRBV21-1 is noted as a pseudogene. The CDR3 contains 17 residues. CDR3 bases: TGTGCCAGCGCCCGACAGTTCCCTTATTGGGGGGCCAACGTCCTGACTTTC. This gives the protein CASARQFPYWGANVLTF.

This clonotype turned up a few times. This chain connects TRBV3-1 to TRBJ1-1; D uncertain. The germline V and J ends were trimmed by 1 base and 5 bases, with 20 bases remaining between them. In germline, CDR1 is LGHDT, CDR2 YNNKEL (reference sequence). The CDR3 has 17 amino acids. The CDR3 DNA reads as TGTGCCAGCAGCCAAGGGTCAGTAGGGAGGAGAGGGACTGAAGCTTTCTTT. Translated, it gives CASSQGSVGRRGTEAFF.

This clonotype was seen more than once but under ten times. The chain has TRBV5-8 and TRBJ2-3; 10 nucleotides align to TRBD2. This CDR3 has 14 residues. Germline V lookup: CDR1 SGHTS, CDR2 YDEGEE. The trim removed 6 bases at V and 4 bases at J, leaving 5 bases unmatched. The DNA of the CDR3 is TGTGCCAGCATACAGCGGGGGGGAGCAGATACGCAGTATTTT. As protein: CASIQRGGADTQYF.

The V call is TRBV6-1, the J call TRBJ2-2; D remains unclear. Trimming took 6 bases from V and 1 from J, leaving 15 bases between them. The CDR3 totals 16 residues. The germline V gene encodes CDR1 MNHNS and CDR2 SASEGT. CDR3 DNA sequence: TGTGCCAGCAGCCGAGGACGGTGGATGAACACCGGGGAGCTGTTTTTT. Amino acids: CASSRGRWMNTGELFF.

This rearrangement joins TRBV4-3 to TRBJ1-6; no clear D. The CDR3 loop spans 15 amino acids. The ends were cut back, 1 base at V and 9 bases at J, with 13 bases in the middle. Germline V gene lookup returns CDR1 LGHNA and CDR2 YSLEER. The CDR3: CASSQASRDTSPLHF. As DNA, the CDR3 is TGCGCCAGCAGCCAAGCATCCCGGGATACTTCACCCCTCCACTTT.

This chain links TRBV11-2 with TRBJ2-2; 12 bases align to TRBD2. The germline V gene has CDR1 SGHAT and CDR2 FQNNGV. The CDR3 totals 16 residues. Germline trimming cut 6 bases from V and 5 bases from J; bases unmatched to any gene: 7. CDR3 protein: CASSKGLAGPTGELFF. CDR3 sequence (DNA): TGTGCCAGCAGTAAAGGACTAGCGGGGCCAACCGGGGAGCTGTTTTTT.

This clonotype appeared a few times. The chain recombines TRBV30 with TRBJ1-5, with D possibly being TRBD1 (5 bases). The CDR3 loop spans 13 amino acids. Germline CDR1 reads GTSNPN; CDR2 reads SVGIG (reference sequence). The V gene lost 4 bases and the J gene lost 1 base, with 8 bases spanning the gap. The CDR3 region is CAWNGGSNQPQHF. The DNA of the CDR3 is TGTGCCTGGAACGGGGGGAGCAATCAGCCCCAGCATTTT.

Notes on this clonotype: At one of its ends the junction is not consistent with the germline gene, which may arise from a read error. This chain joins TRBV5-1 and TRBJ2-1; no clear D. This CDR3 contains 13 residues. CDR1 SGHRS and CDR2 YFSETQ come from the germline V gene. This chain's CDR3 is CASSFTPYNEKFF. The CDR3 DNA is TGCGCCAGCAGCTTTACACCTTATAATGAGAAGTTCTTC.

V is TRBV20-1 and J is TRBJ2-7; D possibly matches TRBD1 or TRBD2 (5 bases each). The V and J ends lost 0 bases and 2 bases respectively, with 14 bases between them. Looked up from germline, CDR1 is DFQATT and CDR2 is SNEGSKA (reference sequence). CDR3 length equals 15 residues. CDR3 bases: TGCAGTGCTAGAGAGCCCGGGACGGCGACCTACGAGCAGTACTTC. This translates into CSAREPGTATYEQYF.

This clonotype came up a few times. The chain combines TRBV7-9 with TRBJ2-2; 7 bases map to TRBD1. This CDR3 is built from 15 residues. The J segment lost 5 bases and the V segment lost 5 bases, leaving 8 bases of the junction unmatched. CDR1 and CDR2 from the germline V gene are SEHNR and FQNEAQ (reference sequence). The CDR3 sequence: CASSPTDRWTGELFF. In DNA form, the CDR3 reads TGTGCCAGCAGCCCCACGGACAGGTGGACCGGGGAGCTGTTTTTT.

This clonotype was seen a few times. This chain connects TRBV27 to TRBJ2-5; 7 positions agree with TRBD2. This CDR3 spans 16 amino acids. The V segment lost 2 bases and the J segment 2 bases; nucleotides outside the gene matches: 8. Germline values: CDR1 MNHEY, CDR2 SMNVEV (reference sequence). CDR3 nucleotides: TGTGCCAGCAGTTTACGGGCGGGAGCTCAACAAGAGACCCAGTACTTC. Encoded protein: CASSLRAGAQQETQYF.